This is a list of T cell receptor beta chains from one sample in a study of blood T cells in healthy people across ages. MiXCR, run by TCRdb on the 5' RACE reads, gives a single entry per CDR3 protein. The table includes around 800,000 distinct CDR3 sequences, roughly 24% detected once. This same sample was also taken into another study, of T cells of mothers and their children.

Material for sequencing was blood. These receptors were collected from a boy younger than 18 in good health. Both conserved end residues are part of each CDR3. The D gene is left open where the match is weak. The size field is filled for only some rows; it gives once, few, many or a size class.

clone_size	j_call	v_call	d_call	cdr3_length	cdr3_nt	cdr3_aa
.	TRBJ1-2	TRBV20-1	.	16	TGCAGTGCTAGAAAAAGAGGGGCAGTTTCTAACTATGGCTACACCTTC	CSARKRGAVSNYGYTF
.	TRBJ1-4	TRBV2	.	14	TGTGCCAGCAGTACGGGGGGGACCCGGGAAAAACTGTTTTTT	CASSTGGTREKLFF
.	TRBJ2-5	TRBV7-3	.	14	TGTGCCAGCAGCCCCAAGGGTCTTCAAGAGACCCAGTACTTC	CASSPKGLQETQYF
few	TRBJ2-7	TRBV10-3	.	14	TGTGCCATCGGTACAGACAGCATCTCCTACGTGCAGTACTTC	CAIGTDSISYVQYF
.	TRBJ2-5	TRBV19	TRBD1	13	TGTGCCAGTAGCGGACAGGGTCCCGGGACCCAGTACTTC	CASSGQGPGTQYF
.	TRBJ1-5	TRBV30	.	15	TGTGCCTGGGGCCCCCCCGCAGGGGACAATCAGCCCCAGCATTTT	CAWGPPAGDNQPQHF
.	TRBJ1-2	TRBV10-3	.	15	TGTGCCATCAGTGAGGGACCGGGGACTAACTATGGCTACACCTTC	CAISEGPGTNYGYTF
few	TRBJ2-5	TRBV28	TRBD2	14	TGTGCCAGCAGTGCCAGCGGGGTATCCGAGACCCAGTACTTC	CASSASGVSETQYF
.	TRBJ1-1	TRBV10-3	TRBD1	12	TGTGCCATCAGCTTACAGGGGGCTGAAGCTTTCTTT	CAISLQGAEAFF
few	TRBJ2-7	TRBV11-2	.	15	TGTGCCAGCAGCTTAGCGGAGGGTTCCGGCGTCGAGCAGTACTTC	CASSLAEGSGVEQYF